This T cell receptor (beta chain) was found in a study of cytomegalovirus exposure and HLA in healthy donors. Germline lookup yields CDR1 MNHEY and CDR2 SMNVEV (reference sequence). The CDR3 loop spans 15 amino acids. V lost 2 bases and J lost 3, with 10 bases in between. The PCR was carried out with 60 Vbeta primers and 13 Jbeta primers. Measured with immunoSEQ multiplex PCR; TCRdb has only the in-frame clones, and not every one. The top ten clones hold approximately 6.5% of a sample with 150,000 to 200,000 clones, around 80% of them seen once. The sample taken for sequencing was PBMCs. The sequence was collected from a male donor in good health and CMV-seropositive. This chain links TRBV27 with TRBJ1-4; no definite D call. The CDR3 nucleotides are TGTGCCAGCAGTTTAGGCGGGTTCCCTAATGAAAAACTGTTTTTT. Amino acid sequence: CASSLGGFPNEKLFF.